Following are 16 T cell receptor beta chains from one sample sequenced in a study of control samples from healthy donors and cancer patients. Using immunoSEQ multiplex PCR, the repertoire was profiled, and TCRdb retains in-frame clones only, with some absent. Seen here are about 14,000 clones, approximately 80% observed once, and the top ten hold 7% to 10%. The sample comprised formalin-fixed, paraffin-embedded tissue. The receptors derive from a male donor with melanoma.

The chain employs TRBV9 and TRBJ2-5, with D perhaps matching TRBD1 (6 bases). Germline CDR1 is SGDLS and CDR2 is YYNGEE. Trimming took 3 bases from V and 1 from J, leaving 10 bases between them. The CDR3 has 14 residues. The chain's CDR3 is CASSADRSQETQYF. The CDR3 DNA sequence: TGTGCCAGCAGCGCAGACAGGTCCCAAGAGACCCAGTACTTC. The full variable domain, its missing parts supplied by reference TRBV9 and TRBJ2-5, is DSGVTQTPKHLITATGQRVTLRCSPRSGDLSVYWYQQSLDQGLQFLIQYYNGEERAKGNILERFSAQQFPDLHSELNLSSLELGDSALYFCASSADRSQETQYFGPGTRLLVL.

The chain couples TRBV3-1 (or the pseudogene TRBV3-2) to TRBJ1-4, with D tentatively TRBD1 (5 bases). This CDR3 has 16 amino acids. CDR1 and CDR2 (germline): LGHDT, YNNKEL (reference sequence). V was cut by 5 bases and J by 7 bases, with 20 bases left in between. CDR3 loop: CASSSRTVRGGEKLFF. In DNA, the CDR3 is TGTGCCAGCAGCTCCCGGACGGTTAGGGGTGGTGAAAAACTGTTTTTT.

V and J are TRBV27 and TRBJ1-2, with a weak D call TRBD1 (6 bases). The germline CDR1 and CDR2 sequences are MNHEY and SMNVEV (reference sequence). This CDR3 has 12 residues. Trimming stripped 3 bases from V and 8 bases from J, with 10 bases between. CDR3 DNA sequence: TGTGCCAGCAGTTTGGGGGGGCACGGCTACACCTTC. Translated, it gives CASSLGGHGYTF.

Here the CDR3 DNA reads TGTGCCTGGACCTCGACAGGGGAAGGCGAGCAGTACTTC. Protein sequence: CAWTSTGEGEQYF. The chain recombines TRBV30 with TRBJ2-7; 8 bases match TRBD1. Germline assignment: CDR1 GTSNPN and CDR2 SVGIG (reference sequence). The J segment lost 6 bases and the V segment lost 4 bases, leaving 8 bases of the junction unmatched. The CDR3 extends over 13 amino acids.

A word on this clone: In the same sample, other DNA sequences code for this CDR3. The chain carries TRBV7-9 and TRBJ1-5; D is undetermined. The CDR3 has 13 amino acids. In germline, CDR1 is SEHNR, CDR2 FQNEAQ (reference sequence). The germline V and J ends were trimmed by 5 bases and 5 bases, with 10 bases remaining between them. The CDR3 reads CASSLTGDQPQHF. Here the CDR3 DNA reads TGTGCCAGCAGCCTGACTGGAGATCAGCCCCAGCATTTT.

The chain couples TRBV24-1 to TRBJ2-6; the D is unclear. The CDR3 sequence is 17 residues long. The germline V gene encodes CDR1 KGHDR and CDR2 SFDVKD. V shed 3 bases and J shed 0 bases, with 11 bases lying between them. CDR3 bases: TGTGCCACCAGTGATCCGATCCTCAGCTCTGGGGCCAACGTCCTGACTTTC. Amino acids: CATSDPILSSGANVLTF.

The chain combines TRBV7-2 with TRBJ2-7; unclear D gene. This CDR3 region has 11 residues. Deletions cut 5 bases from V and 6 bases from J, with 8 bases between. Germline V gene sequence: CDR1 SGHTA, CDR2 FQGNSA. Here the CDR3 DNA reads TGTGCCAGCAGCCAATCGAGCGAGCAGTACTTC. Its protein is CASSQSSEQYF.

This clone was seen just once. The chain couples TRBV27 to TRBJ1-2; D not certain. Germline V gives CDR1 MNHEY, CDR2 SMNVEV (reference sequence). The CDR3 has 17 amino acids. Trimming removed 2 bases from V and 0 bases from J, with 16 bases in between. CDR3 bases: TGTGCCAGCAGTTTAAGGGCGGCCTCTTCAGCTAACTATGGCTACACCTTC. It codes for CASSLRAASSANYGYTF.

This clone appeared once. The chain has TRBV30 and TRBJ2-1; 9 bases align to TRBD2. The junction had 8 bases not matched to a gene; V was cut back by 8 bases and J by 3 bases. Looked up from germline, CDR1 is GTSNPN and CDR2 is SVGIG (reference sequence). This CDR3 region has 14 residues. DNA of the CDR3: TGTGCCCCCTGCGAGCGGGGGGTCTACAATGAGCAGTTCTTC. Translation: CAPCERGVYNEQFF.

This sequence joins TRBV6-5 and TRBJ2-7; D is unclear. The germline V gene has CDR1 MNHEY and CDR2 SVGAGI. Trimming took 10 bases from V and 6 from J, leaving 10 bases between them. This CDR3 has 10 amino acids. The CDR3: CATFLGEQYF. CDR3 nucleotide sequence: TGTGCCACCTTTCTCGGCGAGCAGTACTTC.

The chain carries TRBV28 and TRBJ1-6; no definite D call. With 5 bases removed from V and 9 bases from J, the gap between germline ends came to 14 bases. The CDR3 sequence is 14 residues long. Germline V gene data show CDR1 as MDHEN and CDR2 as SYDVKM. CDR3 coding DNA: TGTGCCAGCAGTCGAAACTACGAGGTTTCACCCCTCCACTTT. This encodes CASSRNYEVSPLHF.

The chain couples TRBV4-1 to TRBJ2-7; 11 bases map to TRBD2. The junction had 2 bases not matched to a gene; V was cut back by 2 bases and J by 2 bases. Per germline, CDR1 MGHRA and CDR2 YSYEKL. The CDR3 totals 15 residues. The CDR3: CASSQLAGGTYEQYF. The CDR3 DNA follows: TGCGCCAGCAGCCAACTAGCGGGGGGTACCTACGAGCAGTACTTC.

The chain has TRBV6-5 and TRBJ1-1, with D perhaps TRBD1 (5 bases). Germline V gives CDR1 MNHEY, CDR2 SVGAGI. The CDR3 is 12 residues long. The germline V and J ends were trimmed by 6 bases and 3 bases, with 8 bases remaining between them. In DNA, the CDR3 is TGTGCCAGCAGCTTGGGACACACTGAAGCTTTCTTT. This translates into CASSLGHTEAFF.

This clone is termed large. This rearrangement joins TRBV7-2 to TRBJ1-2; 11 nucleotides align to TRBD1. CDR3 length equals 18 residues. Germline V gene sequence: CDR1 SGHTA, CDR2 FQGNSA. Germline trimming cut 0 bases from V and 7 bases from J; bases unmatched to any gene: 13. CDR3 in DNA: TGTGCCAGCAGCTTAGCAGGAAATAGGGGGACAGGGGGTAGTGGCTACACCTTC. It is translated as CASSLAGNRGTGGSGYTF.

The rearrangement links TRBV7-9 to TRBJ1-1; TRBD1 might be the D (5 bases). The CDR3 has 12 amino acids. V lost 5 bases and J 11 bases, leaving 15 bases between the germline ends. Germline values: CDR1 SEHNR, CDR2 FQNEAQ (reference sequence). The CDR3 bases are TGTGCCAGCAGCCCTTGGCAGGGATATGCTTTCTTT. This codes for CASSPWQGYAFF.

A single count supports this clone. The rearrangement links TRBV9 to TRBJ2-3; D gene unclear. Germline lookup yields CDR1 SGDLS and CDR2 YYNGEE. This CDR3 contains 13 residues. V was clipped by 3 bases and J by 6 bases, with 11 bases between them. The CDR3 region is CASSDSNLDTQYF. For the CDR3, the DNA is TGTGCCAGCAGCGACAGCAATTTGGATACGCAGTATTTT.